A single sample gave rise to the 28 T cell receptor beta chains below, sequenced in a study of tumor-infiltrating lymphocytes in primary liver carcinoma. Co-extracted RNA and DNA came from about 20-30 mg of unsorted bulk tissue. A constant-region primer primed TCR beta cDNA synthesis from about 0.45 ug of total RNA. Library construction for TCR beta comprised three nested multiplex PCR rounds performed with slightly modified ARM-PCR. Rounds one and two of PCR, each of roughly 11 cycles, were primed with TRBV1-TRBV30 forward primers and a C-beta reverse primer. TCRdb used MiXCR to reprocess the multiplex PCR reads, holding one entry per CDR3 protein. The data contain fewer than 110,000 distinct CDR3 sequences, around 71% of them singletons. Sequencing input: liver tumor tissue from sampling region 2. This sample's subset: tumor region T2, inferior pole. These TCRs come from a woman aged 55-70 years with primary liver carcinoma and hepatitis B virus infection.

A few counts support this clonotype. The chain has TRBV5-1 and TRBJ2-1; 8 bases map to TRBD1. The CDR3 is 16 amino acids. Looked up from germline, CDR1 is SGHRS and CDR2 is YFSETQ. Germline trimming cut 2 bases from V and 3 bases from J; bases unmatched to any gene: 7. The CDR3 coding sequence is TGCGCCAGCAGCTTCGACAGGGGTGGCCTCTACAATGAGCAGTTCTTC. It encodes CASSFDRGGLYNEQFF.

The chain combines TRBV12-3 or TRBV12-4 with TRBJ2-1, with 7 bases aligning to TRBD2. The CDR3 loop spans 18 amino acids. The V gene end was trimmed by 5 bases and the J gene end by 1 base; junction bases not matched to a gene: 14. CDR3 sequence reads: CASSLGTNGRPSYNEQFF. CDR3 in DNA: TGTGCCAGCAGTCTAGGGACTAACGGGAGGCCGTCCTACAATGAGCAGTTCTTC.

As for this clonotype: This CDR3 fails to terminate in the conserved phenylalanine or tryptophan, so it likely reflects a read error. The chain joins TRBV4-2 to TRBJ2-7, with 9 nucleotides matching TRBD1. CDR1 and CDR2 (germline): LGHNA, YNFKEQ. The CDR3 extends over 15 amino acids. The DNA of the CDR3 is TGTGCCAGTAGCCAAGATCCGACAGGGGGCTACGAGCAGTACCTC. Translated, it gives CASSQDPTGGYEQYL.

This clonotype was seen a handful of times. This may come from a read error, since a much larger clone is one base off. The gene calls are TRBV6-5 and TRBJ2-7; 7 positions match TRBD2. V lost 4 bases, J lost 9 bases, and 3 bases stayed unmatched. Germline V gene sequence: CDR1 MNHEY, CDR2 SVGAGI. This CDR3 has 11 residues. The CDR3 protein is CASSWGGGQYF. As DNA, the CDR3 is TGTGCCAGCAGTTGGGGCGGGGGGCAGTACTTC.

This clonotype was observed a handful of times. The chain uses TRBV5-1 and TRBJ2-7; 10 bases line up with TRBD2. CDR1 and CDR2 from the germline V gene are SGHRS and YFSETQ. The CDR3 length is 15 residues. V was clipped by 1 base and J by 5 bases; unmatched bases: 6. The CDR3 region has the DNA TGCGCCAGCAGCTTGTTTACTAGCGGGAACAACGAGCAGTACTTC. The encoded protein is CASSLFTSGNNEQYF.

The chain combines TRBV10-3 with TRBJ1-1; 8 positions agree with TRBD1. V gave up 3 bases and J gave up 4 bases; unmatched junction bases: 7. The CDR3 loop spans 15 amino acids. CDR1 and CDR2 (germline): ENHRY, SYGVKD. The CDR3 spells CAISDIGGTGTEAFF. DNA for the CDR3: TGTGCCATCAGTGATATTGGGGGGACAGGCACTGAAGCTTTCTTT.

For this clonotype: At one end the junction does not follow the germline gene, possibly because of a read error. The rearrangement uses TRBV6-6 and TRBJ2-7, with TRBD2 as a possible D gene (6 bases). Germline lookup yields CDR1 MNHNY and CDR2 SVGAGI (reference sequence). This CDR3 is 15 amino acids long. CDR3 sequence (DNA): TGTGTCAGCACCGGCGGGGCCGGGAATCCCTACGAGCAGTACTTC. As protein: CVSTGGAGNPYEQYF.

Points on this clonotype: Lacking the conserved final phenylalanine or tryptophan, this CDR3 likely reflects a read error. This chain connects TRBV5-1 to TRBJ2-1; 8 nucleotides agree with TRBD1. The junction had 10 bases not matched to a gene; V was cut back by 2 bases and J by 6 bases. The CDR3 loop spans 16 amino acids. Germline V lookup: CDR1 SGHRS, CDR2 YFSETQ. The CDR3 sequence: CASSFDRGGLCNEQFS. In DNA, the CDR3 is TGCGCCAGCAGCTTCGACAGGGGTGGCCTCTGCAATGAGCAGTTCTCC.

This clonotype was observed many times. The genes are TRBV29-1 and TRBJ1-6; no firm D call. V was cut by 7 bases and J by 5 bases, with 12 bases left in between. This CDR3 has 13 residues. Germline V gene lookup returns CDR1 SQVTM and CDR2 ANQGSEA. The CDR3 coding sequence is TGCAGCGCCCGGACTGGGGATAATTCACCCCTCCACTTT. Translation: CSARTGDNSPLHF.

For this clonotype: One end of the junction varies from germline; a read error may be responsible. This chain links TRBV29-1 with TRBJ2-3; 13 bases fit TRBD2. Per germline, CDR1 SQVTM and CDR2 ANQGSEA. The CDR3 sequence is 15 residues long. Here the CDR3 reads CSVDRLAGGTNTLYF. The CDR3 nucleotides are TGCAGCGTTGATCGACTAGCGGGGGGCACAAATACGCTGTATTTT.

Turning to this clonotype: At one end the junction does not follow the germline gene, possibly because of a read error. The chain uses TRBV14 and TRBJ1-1; D is unclear. The CDR3 totals 13 residues. The germline gives CDR1 SGHDN, CDR2 FVKESK. The CDR3, as DNA: TGTGACAGCAGCCTAGGCATGAGCACTGAAGCTTTCTTT. It is translated as CDSSLGMSTEAFF. Drawing the rest from reference TRBV14 and TRBJ1-1, the complete variable domain is EAGVTQFPSHSVIEKGQTVTLRCDPISGHDNLYWYRRVMGKEIKFLLHFVKESKQDESGMPNNRFLAERTGGTYSTLKVQPAELEDSGVYFCDSSLGMSTEAFFGQGTRLTVV.

To note about this clonotype: A much larger clonotype is one base distant, so this may be a read error. This chain links TRBV30 with TRBJ2-3, with D possibly being TRBD1 or TRBD2 (5 bases each). CDR1 and CDR2 from the germline V gene are GTSNPN and SVGIG (reference sequence). The length of the CDR3 is 14 residues. CDR3 residues: CASRGGHPTDTHYF. The CDR3 DNA follows: TGTGCCTCGAGGGGCGGCCACCCCACTGATACGCATTATTTT.

This clonotype was seen many times. The chain couples TRBV6-1 to TRBJ1-6; D is unclear. Per germline, CDR1 MNHNS and CDR2 SASEGT. CDR3 length: 12 residues. Trimming stripped 8 bases from V and 7 bases from J, with 9 bases between. The CDR3 nucleotides read TGTGCCAGCGGAATCGCGAATTCACCCCTCCACTTT. Its protein product is CASGIANSPLHF.

This chain uses TRBV11-2 with TRBJ2-1; D may correspond to TRBD1 or TRBD2 (5 bases each). Germline CDR1 SGHAT, CDR2 FQNNGV. CDR3 length: 15 residues. V lost 1 base and J 4 bases, leaving 11 bases between the germline ends. DNA for the CDR3: TGTGCCAGCAGCTTAGTTTCGGGACGATACAATGAGCAGTTCTTC. Amino acid sequence: CASSLVSGRYNEQFF.

This clonotype was detected ten times or more. The chain combines TRBV12-3 or TRBV12-4 with TRBJ2-1; 7 bases agree with TRBD1. The J segment lost 0 bases and the V segment lost 4 bases, leaving 18 bases of the junction unmatched. This CDR3 has 20 residues. The CDR3 DNA reads as TGTGCCAGCAGTTCGTACAGGGGAGTGGGATCCACAAGCTCCTACAATGAGCAGTTCTTC. Protein product: CASSSYRGVGSTSSYNEQFF.

This clonotype was recorded many times. V usage is TRBV10-3 and J usage is TRBJ2-6, with no clear D. Trimming cost V 2 bases and J 0 bases, with 8 bases left between them. CDR1 is ENHRY and CDR2 is SYGVKD in the germline V gene. The CDR3 is made up of 16 amino acids. In DNA, the CDR3 is TGTGCCATCAGTGAGGGCCTGTCCTCTGGGGCCAACGTCCTGACTTTC. Protein sequence: CAISEGLSSGANVLTF.

V and J are TRBV5-4 and TRBJ2-1; D remains ambiguous. Trimming left V 6 bases short and J 5 bases short, with 21 bases between. This CDR3 comprises 16 residues. Germline lookup yields CDR1 SGHNT and CDR2 YYREEE (reference sequence). For the CDR3, the DNA is TGTGCCAGCACCCGTGAGGAACCTCTTCCAAACAATGAGCAGTTCTTC. Translated, it gives CASTREEPLPNNEQFF.

As concerns this clonotype: Relative to the germline gene, one junction end is altered; a read error may explain this. The chain joins TRBV11-3 to TRBJ2-3; 7 nucleotides align to TRBD1. Looked up from germline, CDR1 is SGHNT and CDR2 is YENEEA. The CDR3 is made up of 15 amino acids. The CDR3 reads CGSSLTGQSPDTQYF. In nucleotides, the CDR3 is TGTGGCAGCAGCTTAACGGGACAGTCTCCAGATACGCAGTATTTT. The full variable domain, its missing parts supplied by reference TRBV11-3 and TRBJ2-3, is EAGVVQSPRYKIIEKKQPVAFWCNPISGHNTLYWYLQNLGQGPELLIRYENEEAVDDSQLPKDRFSAERLKGVDSTLKIQPAELGDSAVYLCGSSLTGQSPDTQYFGPGTRLTVL.

A note on this clonotype: The conserved phenylalanine or tryptophan normally closing the CDR3 is absent here, so this likely arose from a read error. The chain joins TRBV25-1 to TRBJ1-2; the match to TRBD1 covers 7 bases. CDR3 length: 15 amino acids. Looked up from germline, CDR1 is MGHDK and CDR2 is SYGVNS. As DNA, the CDR3 is TGTGTCAGCAGTGGCCAGGGGGGGAGAAACTATGGCTACACCTCC. Encoded protein: CVSSGQGGRNYGYTS.

The genes are TRBV11-2 and TRBJ2-2; TRBD2 agrees at 9 bases. Germline V gene data show CDR1 as SGHAT and CDR2 as FQNNGV. Losses at the gene ends were 11 bases for V and 1 base for J; bases not matched to a gene: 11. There are 16 residues in the CDR3. DNA for the CDR3: TGTGCCTACAGTCGTCGACTAGCGGAGAACACCGGGGAGCTGTTTTTT. Encoded protein: CAYSRRLAENTGELFF.

Points on this clonotype: The junction does not match germline at one end; this may be a read error. V gene TRBV11-2 combines with J gene TRBJ2-6; a weak D match, TRBD1 (5 bases). This CDR3 has 14 residues. From germline, CDR1 is SGHAT and CDR2 FQNNGV. The CDR3 DNA reads as TGTGCCAGCAGCCCAGGCTCTGGGGCCAACTTCCTGATTTTC. Translated: CASSPGSGANFLIF.

Notes on this clonotype: Germline and junction disagree at one end, which may indicate a read error. V and J are TRBV6-6 and TRBJ2-1, with unresolved D. From germline, CDR1 is MNHNY and CDR2 SVGAGI (reference sequence). This CDR3 has 12 residues. Here the CDR3 reads CASSQSGAELFF. Written as DNA, the CDR3 is TGTGCCAGCAGTCAATCGGGTGCTGAGCTGTTCTTC.

As regards this clonotype: The CDR3 does not end in the conserved phenylalanine or tryptophan, so this is likely a read error. The rearrangement uses TRBV6-5 and TRBJ1-1, with D unresolved. Germline V gene data show CDR1 as MNHEY and CDR2 as SVGAGI. The CDR3 loop spans 13 amino acids. The CDR3, as DNA: TGTGCCAGGAGTTACGAACCGAACACTGAAGCTTTCATT. Its translation: CARSYEPNTEAFI.

The CDR3 reads CASSPESNGYEQYF. CDR3 coding DNA: TGTGCCAGCAGTCCCGAGAGTAACGGATACGAGCAGTACTTC. The V gene is TRBV7-9, the J gene TRBJ2-7; D ambiguous. The CDR3 length is 14 residues. Germline loops: CDR1 SEHNR, CDR2 FQNEAQ (reference sequence). With 6 bases removed from V and 4 bases from J, the gap between germline ends came to 16 bases.

This clonotype was counted a single time. A much bigger clone sits one base away, suggesting this may be a read error. The chain recombines TRBV5-1 with TRBJ2-7; D remains unclear. CDR1 and CDR2 from the germline V gene are SGHRS and YFSETQ. Trimming pared 0 bases from V and 6 bases from J, leaving 7 bases between. The CDR3 extends over 12 amino acids. The CDR3 here is CASSLGWGEQYF. As DNA, the CDR3 is TGCGCCAGCAGCTTGGGGTGGGGCGAGCAGTACTTC.

The table lists this clonotype with a few counts. The chain employs TRBV12-3 or TRBV12-4 and TRBJ2-6, with 9 bases matching TRBD1. This CDR3 has 18 amino acids. Losses at the gene ends were 2 bases for V and 4 bases for J; bases not matched to a gene: 9. Here the CDR3 reads CASSLLPGQGAGANVLTF. The CDR3 DNA is TGTGCCAGCAGTTTACTCCCGGGACAGGGAGCAGGGGCCAACGTCCTGACTTTC.

The table lists this clonotype with many counts. This chain links TRBV5-4 with TRBJ2-3; the D gene is possibly TRBD2 (6 bases). The CDR3 covers 16 residues. Per germline, CDR1 SGHNT and CDR2 YYREEE (reference sequence). V was cut by 6 bases and J by 2 bases, with 19 bases left in between. CDR3 DNA sequence: TGTGCCAGCATGGGGGGAGCGCCTTCGGCCACAGATACGCAGTATTTT. This encodes CASMGGAPSATDTQYF.

Concerning this clonotype itself: The junction departs from germline at one end; a sequencing error may be responsible. The J gene is TRBJ2-6, the V gene TRBV11-2, with D tentatively TRBD1 or TRBD2 (5 bases each). The CDR3 loop spans 15 amino acids. Germline values: CDR1 SGHAT, CDR2 FQNNGV. The CDR3 DNA reads as TGTGCCAGCAGCCTTCAGAGCGCCGGGGCAAACGTCATGACTTTC. It yields the protein CASSLQSAGANVMTF.